The rows below give T cell receptor beta chains drawn from one sample of a study of beta chain features in type 1 diabetes. Sequencing was performed with immunoSEQ multiplex PCR; in TCRdb, only in-frame clones are kept and a portion is missing. The sample records approximately 170,000 clones, less than 10% being singletons. Sequencing used central memory CD4+ T cells from blood. These receptors were obtained from a man aged 18 to 29 with type 1 diabetes. Both conserved end residues are part of each CDR3. The order of the fields is J gene, CDR3 length, V gene, D gene, clone size, CDR3 protein, CDR3 DNA. The D gene is left open where the match is weak. Clone size is shown for a subset of rows, as once, few, many or a class of expanded clone.

>TRBJ1-1|12|TRBV9|-|-
CASSAPNTEAFF
TGTGCCAGCAGCGCCCCTAACACTGAAGCTTTCTTT
>TRBJ2-6|15|TRBV5-4|TRBD1|-
CASSWQGAGANVLTF
TGTGCCAGCAGCTGGCAGGGGGCCGGGGCCAACGTCCTGACTTTC
>TRBJ2-1|16|TRBV4-1|-|-
CASSQVDLISYNEQFF
TGCGCCAGCAGCCAAGTGGACTTGATATCCTACAATGAGCAGTTCTTC
>TRBJ2-7|14|TRBV27|TRBD1|few
CASSFWDRVDEQYF
TGTGCCAGCAGTTTCTGGGACAGGGTCGACGAGCAGTACTTC
>TRBJ2-1|13|TRBV28|-|few
CASSFYLGNEQFF
TGTGCCAGCAGTTTTTACCTCGGCAATGAGCAGTTCTTC
>TRBJ1-2|15|TRBV6-5|-|-
CASSYVPGSSYGYTF
TGTGCCAGCAGTTACGTTCCGGGGTCGAGCTATGGCTACACCTTC
>TRBJ2-7|14|TRBV6-6|TRBD2|few
CASSYSNLADEQYF
TGTGCCAGCAGTTACTCGAACCTAGCGGACGAGCAGTACTTC
>TRBJ2-5|13|TRBV7-7|-|-
CASSLTVQETQYF
TGTGCCAGCAGCTTAACAGTACAAGAGACCCAGTACTTC
>TRBJ2-1|16|TRBV7-2|TRBD2|-
CASSYTGTSGNNEQFF
TGTGCCAGCAGCTATACCGGGACTAGCGGAAACAATGAGCAGTTCTTC
>TRBJ2-1|13|TRBV7-8|-|-
CASSLHRLDEQFF
TGTGCCAGCAGCTTACACCGACTGGATGAGCAGTTCTTC
>TRBJ2-7|15|TRBV19|TRBD1|-
CASSPGTGREYEQYF
TGTGCCAGTAGTCCGGGGACAGGTCGTGAGTACGAGCAGTACTTC
>TRBJ2-2|15|TRBV28|TRBD1|-
CASSFPTGLPGELFF
TGTGCCAGCAGTTTCCCGACAGGGCTGCCCGGGGAGCTGTTTTTT
>TRBJ2-1|15|TRBV5-1|TRBD1|few
CASSLGDRGYNEQFF
TGCGCCAGCAGCTTGGGGGACAGGGGTTACAATGAGCAGTTCTTC
>TRBJ2-2|11|TRBV19|-|-
CASSSYGELFF
TGTGCCAGTAGTTCTTACGGGGAGCTGTTTTTT
>TRBJ1-1|11|TRBV28|-|few
CASSPGYEAFF
TGTGCCAGCAGTCCAGGGTATGAAGCTTTCTTT
>TRBJ1-4|16|TRBV15|-|-
CATKSDRGATNEKLFF
TGTGCCACCAAGTCGGATCGGGGGGCAACTAATGAAAAACTGTTTTTT